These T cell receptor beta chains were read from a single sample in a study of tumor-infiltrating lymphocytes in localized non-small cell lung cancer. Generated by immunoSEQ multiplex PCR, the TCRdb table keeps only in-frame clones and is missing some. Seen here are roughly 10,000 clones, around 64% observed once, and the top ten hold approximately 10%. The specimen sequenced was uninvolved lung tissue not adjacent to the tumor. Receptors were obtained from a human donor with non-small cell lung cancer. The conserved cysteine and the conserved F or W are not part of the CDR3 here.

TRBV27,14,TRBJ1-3,ASSLTRVSSGNTIY
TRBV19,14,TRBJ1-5,ASSPRTAYSNQPQH
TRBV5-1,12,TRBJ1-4,ASSLGYREEKLF
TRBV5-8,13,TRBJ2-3,ASRVDRTSTDTQY
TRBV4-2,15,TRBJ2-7,ASSQRDRGPGEDEQY
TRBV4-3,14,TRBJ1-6,ASSARGAAVDSPLH
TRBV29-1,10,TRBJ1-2,SVEGAAYGYT
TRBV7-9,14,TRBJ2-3,ASSLSAGSKPDTQY
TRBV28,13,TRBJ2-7,ASRLVAGVENEQY
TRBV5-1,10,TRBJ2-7,ASSSLVGEQY
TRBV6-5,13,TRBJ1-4,ASSYGDWSNEKLF
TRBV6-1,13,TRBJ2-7,ASSERTGNNYEQY
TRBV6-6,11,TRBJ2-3,ASSYPNTDTQY
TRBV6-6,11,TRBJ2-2,ASRTGNTGELF
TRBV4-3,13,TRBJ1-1,ASSHAGVRGAEAF
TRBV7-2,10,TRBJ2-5,ASSLTLETQY
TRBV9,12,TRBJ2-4,ASSPRDFKNIQY
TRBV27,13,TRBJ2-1,ASSLSAPQGNEQF
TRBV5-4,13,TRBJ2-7,ASSSGTSVSYEQY
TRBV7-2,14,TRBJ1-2,ASSLISLTGSSGYT
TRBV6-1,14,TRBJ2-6,ASSDHVSGGANVLT
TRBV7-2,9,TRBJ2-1,ASSSLNEQF
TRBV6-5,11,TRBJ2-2,ASRQDRAGELF
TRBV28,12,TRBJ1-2,ASSYGTGTYGYT
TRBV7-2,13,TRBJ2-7,ASSPRRSGTYEQY
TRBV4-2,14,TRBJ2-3,ASSERSEGGLDTQY